Shown below are 9 T cell receptor beta chains from a single sample sequenced in a study of blood T cells in healthy people across ages. The second PCR ran roughly 7 to 11 cycles with a sample-barcoded 5' primer and J-beta primers. TCRdb analysed the 5' RACE reads with MiXCR anew, one entry per CDR3 protein. The sample lists under 700,000 distinct CDR3 sequences; about 25% were seen once. The sample was also linked to a second study, of T cells of mothers and their children.

The sample comprised blood. These receptors were obtained from a boy aged 10-17 years in good health.

This clonotype was picked up a small number of times. Because it lacks the conserved phenylalanine or tryptophan at the end, this CDR3 is likely a read error. The gene calls are TRBV29-1 and TRBJ2-7; 8 positions agree with TRBD2. CDR3 size: 12 residues. Trimming at V came to 7 bases and at J to 6 bases, leaving 8 bases not matched to a gene. Germline-derived CDR1 and CDR2 are SQVTM and ANQGSEA. The CDR3 coding sequence is TGCAGCGCGGGGGGACTAGTTGGCGAGCAGTACCTC. This codes for CSAGGLVGEQYL.

The J gene is TRBJ2-3, the V gene TRBV21-1. TRBV21-1 is a pseudogene segment. There are 11 residues in the CDR3. The CDR3 sequence is CASGLGLTQYF. CDR3 sequence (DNA): TGTGCCAGCGGTCTTGGGCTTACGCAGTATTTT.

The rearrangement joins TRBV21-1 to TRBJ2-5; the DNA was not compared with TRBD2, the D call given in the table. TRBV21-1 is tagged as a pseudogene. The CDR3 runs to 18 residues. DNA for the CDR3: TGTGCCAGCAGCAAAGCGAAAGGACTAGCGGGAGGCGGGGAGACCCAGTACTTC. This codes for CASSKAKGLAGGGETQYF.

This clonotype was seen only a few times. V usage is TRBV20-1 and J usage is TRBJ2-7, with 13 bases matching TRBD2. CDR3 length: 14 residues. Unmatched junction bases numbered 0, after V lost 1 base and J lost 3 bases. Germline V gene data show CDR1 as DFQATT and CDR2 as SNEGSKA (reference sequence). The CDR3 sequence is CSARGTSGSYEQYF. CDR3 nucleotides: TGCAGTGCTAGAGGGACTAGCGGGAGCTACGAGCAGTACTTC.

The chain carries TRBV7-9 and TRBJ1-2; TRBD1 might be the D (5 bases). CDR1 is SEHNR, CDR2 FQNEAQ, per germline (reference sequence). The CDR3 contains 13 residues. The V gene lost 5 bases and the J gene lost 8 bases, with 15 bases spanning the gap. The CDR3, as DNA: TGTGCCAGCAGCCTCGGGACCGGGGCAGGCTACACCTTC. Its protein is CASSLGTGAGYTF.

This chain uses TRBV2 with TRBJ1-2, with 9 bases matching TRBD1. Germline V lookup: CDR1 SNHLY, CDR2 FYNNEI. This CDR3 has 15 residues. The junction had 10 bases not matched to a gene; V was cut back by 6 bases and J by 5 bases. CDR3 amino acids: CASRGQGRTLYGYTF. For the CDR3, the DNA is TGTGCCAGCAGAGGACAGGGGCGGACGCTATATGGCTACACCTTC.

This clonotype was observed a few times. The J gene is TRBJ1-6, the V gene TRBV19; D is ambiguous. Per germline, CDR1 LNHDA and CDR2 SQIVND (reference sequence). V was trimmed by 2 bases and J by 0 bases, leaving 5 bases between them. The length of the CDR3 is 15 residues. DNA for the CDR3: TGTGCCAGTAGTATACAGGACTCCTATAATTCACCCCTCCACTTT. Translating it yields CASSIQDSYNSPLHF.

This clonotype was counted only a few times. J is TRBJ2-5 and V is TRBV19; D gene uncertain. V lost 1 base, J lost 2 bases, and 11 bases lay in between. Per germline, CDR1 LNHDA and CDR2 SQIVND (reference sequence). The CDR3 has 15 residues. The CDR3 sequence is CASSIGLWQQETQYF. The CDR3 DNA is TGTGCCAGTAGTATAGGTCTGTGGCAGCAAGAGACCCAGTACTTC.

The table lists this clonotype with a few counts. The rearrangement joins TRBV6-6 to TRBJ1-2; 8 bases match TRBD1. Germline CDR1 MNHNY, CDR2 SVGAGI (reference sequence). Trimming took 6 bases from V and 4 from J; bases not matched to a gene: 7. This CDR3 is 14 amino acids long. This chain's CDR3 is CASSPGQGLYGYTF. The CDR3, as DNA: TGTGCCAGCAGCCCCGGACAGGGCCTCTATGGCTACACCTTC.